The 13 T cell receptor beta chains reported below all come from one sample, sequenced in a study of blood T cells in healthy people across ages (dated by TCRdb to 2014 to 2015). The library was prepared using 5' RACE. Sequencing instrument: Illumina HiSeq 2500. A second PCR of about 6 to 11 cycles was performed with a sample-barcoded 5' primer and a J-beta primer mix. TCRdb applied fastp at Q25 and MiXCR to the public reads, then kept only in-frame beta chains. Rows are combined by CDR3 protein, so each entry shows the most common genes and DNA. This sample lists about 620,000 distinct CDR3 sequences; roughly half were detected once. The ten largest clones add up to 13% of the sample. Sequencing was performed on blood. These receptors originate from a woman over 75 in good health.

The gene calls are TRBV3-1 and TRBJ2-7; maybe TRBD1 (6 bases). Trimming removed 3 bases from V and 1 base from J, with 13 bases in between. The length of the CDR3 is 15 residues. CDR1 is LGHDT, CDR2 YNNKEL, per germline (reference sequence). CDR3 in DNA: TGTGCCAGCAGCCAGACGCCCAGGGGATCCTACGAGCAGTACTTC. Amino acids: CASSQTPRGSYEQYF.

This clonotype was recorded a few times. The rearrangement uses TRBV5-1 and TRBJ1-1; a weak D match, TRBD1 (6 bases). Trimming took 9 bases from V and 4 from J, leaving 13 bases between them. The length of the CDR3 is 12 residues. Per germline, CDR1 SGHRS and CDR2 YFSETQ. The CDR3 region has the DNA TGCGCCAAGAGGGGGGGAATCACTGAAGCTTTCTTT. It encodes CAKRGGITEAFF.

This clonotype was observed a single time. This sequence joins TRBV5-1 and TRBJ1-2; D is unresolved. Germline lookup yields CDR1 SGHRS and CDR2 YFSETQ. CDR3 size: 14 residues. Trimming removed 6 bases at V and 8 bases at J, with 20 bases between. The CDR3 spells CASTRGPGRGGYTF. CDR3 DNA: TGCGCCAGCACCCGAGGCCCAGGCCGAGGAGGCTACACCTTC.

Many counts were recorded for this clonotype. V usage is TRBV12-3 or TRBV12-4 and J usage is TRBJ2-1, with D maybe TRBD2 (5 bases). The CDR3 sequence is 14 residues long. The germline V and J ends were trimmed by 8 bases and 6 bases, with 17 bases remaining between them. The CDR3 protein is CASYRGEGFNEQFF. CDR3 in DNA: TGTGCCAGCTATCGAGGAGAGGGTTTCAATGAGCAGTTCTTC.

Details on this clonotype: A read error may be the cause here, since a much bigger clone is one base away. The chain has TRBV5-1 and TRBJ2-5; a weak D match, TRBD1 (5 bases). The ends were cut back, 7 bases at V and 2 bases at J, with 15 bases in the middle. The CDR3 is made up of 14 amino acids. Germline CDR1 reads SGHRS; CDR2 reads YFSETQ. CDR3 coding DNA: TGCGCCAGCGGATTGGCAGGGCCTCAAGAGACCCAGTACTTC. Translating it yields CASGLAGPQETQYF.

There are many counts of this clonotype. The V gene is TRBV29-1, the J gene TRBJ2-3, with D unclear. CDR1 is SQVTM and CDR2 is ANQGSEA in the germline V gene. V lost 6 bases to trimming and J lost 4 bases, with 8 bases between them. This CDR3 is built from 11 residues. The CDR3 region is CSVSGPDTQYF. CDR3 coding DNA: TGCAGCGTGAGTGGTCCAGATACGCAGTATTTT.

This clonotype has only one observation. A much larger clone lies one base from this, so it may be a read error. The chain joins TRBV3-1 to TRBJ2-5, with D unclear. The DNA end is more similar to TRBJ2-1, so the J call may be wrong. CDR3 size: 13 residues. Per the germline V gene, CDR1 is LGHDT and CDR2 is YNNKEL (reference sequence). The CDR3 loop is CASSPRRPETQFF. CDR3 nucleotides: TGTGCCAGCAGCCCCAGGAGACCGGAGACCCAGTTCTTC.

The chain combines TRBV20-1 with TRBJ2-4; the D gene is possibly TRBD1 (6 bases). Per the germline V gene, CDR1 is DFQATT and CDR2 is SNEGSKA (reference sequence). The CDR3 runs 15 residues. Trimming cost V 3 bases and J 7 bases, with 19 bases left between them. CDR3 in amino acids: CSASDPDRTWNIQYF. The CDR3 DNA follows: TGCAGTGCTAGTGATCCCGACAGGACTTGGAACATTCAGTACTTC.

On this clonotype: It may be a read error: a sequence one base away is much more abundant. The chain has TRBV2 and TRBJ2-1; D tentatively fits TRBD1 or TRBD2 (5 bases each). The germline gives CDR1 SNHLY, CDR2 FYNNEI. V was cut by 6 bases and J by 8 bases, with 17 bases left in between. This CDR3 has 14 residues. In DNA form, the CDR3 reads TGTGCCAGCAGCGCAGGGAGTTGGTACGATGAGCAGTTCTTC. It encodes CASSAGSWYDEQFF.

This rearrangement joins TRBV5-1 to TRBJ2-3, with TRBD2 matching 10 bases. Germline V lookup: CDR1 SGHRS, CDR2 YFSETQ. The CDR3 loop spans 16 amino acids. Losses at the gene ends were 2 bases for V and 14 bases for J; bases not matched to a gene: 17. CDR3 loop: CASSLAGGLVTDTRYF. For the CDR3, the DNA is TGCGCCAGCAGCTTAGCGGGAGGGCTGGTCACAGATACACGGTATTTT.

The chain has TRBV4-1 and TRBJ2-5; TRBD2 agrees at 9 bases. CDR1 is MGHRA, CDR2 YSYEKL, per germline. The CDR3 length is 15 residues. V shed 4 bases, J shed 4 bases, and the junction held 7 bases outside the gene matches. The DNA of the CDR3 is TGCGCCAGCAGCCTTAGCGGGAGTTTTGGAGAGACCCAGTACTTC. Its protein is CASSLSGSFGETQYF.

There are many counts of this clonotype. The V call is TRBV7-6, the J call TRBJ2-3; D is perhaps TRBD2 (5 bases). Germline CDR1 and CDR2: SGHVS and FNYEAQ. This CDR3 is built from 16 residues. V was pared by 1 base and J by 0 bases, with 11 bases between. DNA of the CDR3: TGTGCCAGCAGCTTAGTCACGGGAAAAAGCACAGATACGCAGTATTTT. This codes for CASSLVTGKSTDTQYF.

This clonotype was recorded many times. The CDR3 sequence: CASSSFEGRIATQYF. Written as DNA, the CDR3 is TGCGCCAGCAGCTCCTTCGAGGGTAGAATTGCGACCCAGTACTTC. V is TRBV5-1 and J is TRBJ2-5; D is perhaps TRBD2 (5 bases). Trimming stripped 3 bases from V and 7 bases from J, with 19 bases between. The CDR3 has 15 amino acids. CDR1 is SGHRS, CDR2 YFSETQ, per germline.